This is a list of T cell receptor beta chains from one sample in a study of cytomegalovirus exposure and HLA in healthy donors. This table comes from immunoSEQ multiplex PCR, and its TCRdb copy is limited to in-frame clones, with some not included. The sample has some 64,000 clones; 90% to 96% are singletons. Sequenced input: PBMCs. The origin of the receptors is a woman aged 18 to 35 in good health and CMV-seronegative. The CDR3 runs from the conserved cysteine through the conserved F or W. A D gene is named only where the DNA matches it firmly. Where a row states a size, it is once, few, many or the class of an expanded clone; other rows omit it.

NA	TRBV10-3	TRBJ2-5	NA	TGTGCCATCAGTGGGCACCCGGGGGAGACCCAGTACTTC	CAISGHPGETQYF
NA	TRBV28	TRBJ2-5	NA	TGTGCCAGCAGTTTATTTGGACAGCATCAAGAGACCCAGTACTTC	CASSLFGQHQETQYF
NA	TRBV7-3	TRBJ2-7	NA	TGTGCCAGCAGCCCCCAGGGGGGCGTCAGCTCCTACGAGCAGTACTTC	CASSPQGGVSSYEQYF
once	TRBV23-1	TRBJ1-2	TRBD1	TGCGCCAGCAGACGACAGGGGGACTATGGCTACACCTTC	CASRRQGDYGYTF
NA	TRBV5-1	TRBJ2-5	NA	TGCGCCAGCAGCTTGGCCCAGGGGACCCAAGAGACCCAGTACTTC	CASSLAQGTQETQYF
NA	TRBV15	TRBJ2-5	TRBD2	TGTGCCACCAGCAGAGCGGGGGGTGGGGTCGGGGAGACCCAGTACTTC	CATSRAGGGVGETQYF
NA	TRBV4-3	TRBJ2-7	NA	TGCGCCAGCAGCCAAGGGGTAGGGTCAGGGGAGCAGTACTTC	CASSQGVGSGEQYF
NA	TRBV5-4	TRBJ1-1	NA	TGTGCCAGCAGCCCCCCCGGGCAGGGGCTAACTGAAGCTTTCTTT	CASSPPGQGLTEAFF
NA	TRBV9	TRBJ2-1	NA	TGTGCCAGCAGCGTAGAACCCGGGAGCTCCTACAATGAGCAGTTCTTC	CASSVEPGSSYNEQFF
few	TRBV6-4	TRBJ2-1	NA	TGTGCCAGCAGTGACTCGTCTCAGGGGTACAATGAGCAGTTCTTC	CASSDSSQGYNEQFF
NA	TRBV6-4	TRBJ2-1	TRBD2	TGTGCCAGCAGTGCGCTAGCGGGTTACAATGAGCAGTTCTTC	CASSALAGYNEQFF
NA	TRBV6-5	TRBJ1-1	NA	TGTGCCAGCAACGGGGGAACAGGACCGAACACTGAAGCTTTCTTT	CASNGGTGPNTEAFF
NA	TRBV9	TRBJ2-2	NA	TGTGCCAGCACCCCCACCGGGGGAGCGGCCGGGGAGCTGTTTTTT	CASTPTGGAAGELFF
NA	TRBV7-6	TRBJ1-3	TRBD1	TGTGCCAGCAGCTATAGCGGGACAGGGGCCGGGGGAAACACCATATATTTT	CASSYSGTGAGGNTIYF
NA	TRBV28	TRBJ1-2	NA	TGTGCCAGCAGTTTAGCGCAGGGGAACTATGGCTACACCTTC	CASSLAQGNYGYTF
NA	TRBV28	TRBJ1-1	NA	TGTGCCAGCAGTTTGGTTTGGCAGGGCACTGAAGCTTTCTTT	CASSLVWQGTEAFF
NA	TRBV28	TRBJ1-3	NA	TGTGCCAGCGTATCCGGGGTAAACACCATATATTTT	CASVSGVNTIYF
NA	TRBV6-5	TRBJ2-7	TRBD1	TGTGCCAGCAGTACGCGGACAGGCCGTGGGTACGAGCAGTACTTC	CASSTRTGRGYEQYF
NA	TRBV11-2	TRBJ1-2	NA	TGTGCCAGCAGCTTAGTAAGAGGCAGCACCTATGGCTACACCTTC	CASSLVRGSTYGYTF
NA	TRBV14	TRBJ2-1	NA	TGTGCCAGCAGCACCCTACTAGGGTATGAGCAGTTCTTC	CASSTLLGYEQFF
NA	TRBV7-2	TRBJ2-1	TRBD2	TGTGCAGGACTAGCGGGGGGGGGCTCCTACAATGAGCAGTTCTTC	CAGLAGGGSYNEQFF